This TCR beta chain was sequenced in a study of blood T cell repertoires in COVID-19. Overall study context: COVID-19 samples, acute and convalescent, were from the United States, Italy and Spain. PBMCs, B-cell-depleted T cells, or T cells provided the cDNA or gDNA that made up the material.

While infection was still active, Seattle patients were enrolled and then followed longitudinally. This clone was observed once. As handled by the study authors: Reference gene primer amplification yielded estimated nucleated cell counts. The repertoire was sequenced with immunoSEQ multiplex PCR; TCRdb's copy has only in-frame clones and lacks some. V and J calls and clone size are given by that table; D and trimming were obtained from the DNA. The data hold about 180,000 clones, with roughly 85% observed a single time. The V segment lost 4 bases and the J segment 5 bases; nucleotides outside the gene matches: 7. Germline lookup yields CDR1 SGDLS and CDR2 YYNGEE. This CDR3 is built from 15 residues.

The sequence derives from a woman aged 45-59 years with COVID-19, enrolled during active disease. Source material: peripheral blood. This chain links TRBV9 with TRBJ1-4, with 8 nucleotides matching TRBD1. CDR3 bases: TGTGCCAGCAGCCAAGCGGGACAGGCGAATGAAAAACTGTTTTTT. It specifies CASSQAGQANEKLFF.